This passage covers 14 T cell receptor beta chains from one sample sequenced in a study of molecular identifiers for immune sequencing clone quantification. MiXCR, applied by TCRdb to the PCR reads, yields one record per CDR3 protein. The sample shows about 640,000 distinct CDR3 sequences, about 20% of them seen only once. The sequencing sample was made of naive CD8+ T cells from blood, with Jurkat cell RNA spiked in. This sample's subset: FACS-sorted CD8+CD4-CCR7+CD45RA+ naive T cells. Receptors were obtained from a human donor in good health. Some libraries in this study had Jurkat cell RNA spiked in.

Concerning this clonotype: Sequence at one end of the junction differs from germline and may be a read error. The rearrangement links TRBV27 to TRBJ2-1; D gene uncertain. CDR1 and CDR2 (germline): MNHEY, SMNVEV (reference sequence). CDR3 length: 14 amino acids. Here the CDR3 reads CASSHGSPYNEQLF. CDR3 sequence (DNA): TGTGCCAGTAGCCACGGAAGCCCCTACAATGAGCAGCTCTTC.

The CDR3 reads CAWSDGRKYGYTF. Here the CDR3 DNA reads TGTGCCTGGAGTGACGGACGGAAGTATGGCTACACCTTC. The chain joins TRBV30 to TRBJ1-2; D call uncertain. This CDR3 has 13 residues. Germline CDR1 GTSNPN, CDR2 SVGIG (reference sequence). V was pared by 1 base and J by 5 bases, with 11 bases between.

V and J are TRBV4-3 and TRBJ2-1; D perhaps matches TRBD2 (6 bases). V was shortened by 0 bases and J by 6 bases, with 15 bases between the two germline ends. In germline, CDR1 is LGHNA, CDR2 YSLEER. The CDR3 loop spans 16 amino acids. The CDR3 sequence is CASSQELGASVNEQFF. The CDR3 DNA is TGCGCCAGCAGCCAAGAACTTGGGGCTAGCGTCAATGAGCAGTTCTTC.

This clonotype has just a few counts. The chain joins TRBV27 to TRBJ2-7; D might be TRBD1 or TRBD2, each matching 5 bases. In germline, CDR1 is MNHEY, CDR2 SMNVEV (reference sequence). The CDR3 runs to 14 residues. V dropped 8 bases and J dropped 3 bases, with 17 bases sitting between them. CDR3 residues: CASAYSDGGYEQYF. Written as DNA, the CDR3 is TGTGCCAGCGCCTACTCGGATGGGGGCTACGAGCAGTACTTC.

This clonotype has more than one count but fewer than ten. The chain combines TRBV28 with TRBJ2-7; D tentatively reads TRBD1 or TRBD2 (5 bases each). Between the trimmed V and J ends, which lost 8 bases and 5 bases, there was a span of 16 bases. Germline V gene lookup returns CDR1 MDHEN and CDR2 SYDVKM. The CDR3 is 13 amino acids. The CDR3 DNA reads as TGTGCCAGCTTACCGGAAGGGGAGAACGAGCAGTACTTC. This encodes CASLPEGENEQYF.

A note on this clonotype: Mismatch with germline at one junction end may stem from a read error. This chain links TRBV2 with TRBJ1-5, with a tentative D call TRBD1 (6 bases). This CDR3 spans 13 amino acids. Germline loops: CDR1 SNHLY, CDR2 FYNNEI. The CDR3 nucleotides are TGTGCCAGCAGTGTTGGGGGCAATCAGCCCCAGCGTTTT. Encoded protein: CASSVGGNQPQRF. Full variable domain (rest looked up from reference TRBV2 and TRBJ1-5): EPEVTQTPSHQVTQMGQEVILRCVPISNHLYFYWYRQILGQKVEFLVSFYNNEISEKSEIFDDQFSVERPDGSNFTLKIRSTKLEDSAMYFCASSVGGNQPQRFGDGTRLSIL.

This clonotype was found a few times. J is TRBJ2-5 and V is TRBV4-1; no definite D call. The CDR3 extends over 14 amino acids. Deletions cut 4 bases from V and 4 bases from J, with 13 bases between. The germline V gene encodes CDR1 MGHRA and CDR2 YSYEKL. The CDR3 bases are TGCGCCAGCAGCCCCGTTGCAGGAATAGAGACCCAGTACTTC. It yields the protein CASSPVAGIETQYF.

The sample holds many counts of this clonotype. The chain carries TRBV7-8 and TRBJ2-3; possible D gene TRBD2, 6 bases. V dropped 1 base and J dropped 4 bases, with 9 bases sitting between them. Germline values: CDR1 SGHVS, CDR2 FQNEAQ. This CDR3 region has 14 residues. CDR3 sequence reads: CASSLGTGADTQYF. DNA of the CDR3: TGTGCCAGCAGCTTAGGGACGGGGGCAGATACGCAGTATTTT.

Points on this clonotype: Given a much more abundant clone one base away, this may be a read error. V is TRBV4-2 and J is TRBJ2-1; weak D call: TRBD1 (5 bases). Germline V lookup: CDR1 LGHNA, CDR2 YNFKEQ. V was trimmed by 3 bases and J by 2 bases, leaving 14 bases between them. CDR3 length: 16 amino acids. The CDR3 is CASSHGGATTYNEQFF. CDR3 nucleotides: TGTGCCAGCAGCCATGGTGGGGCTACTACCTACAATGAGCAGTTCTTC.

The table lists this clonotype with many counts. The chain recombines TRBV12-3 or TRBV12-4 with TRBJ2-5; 7 bases map to TRBD2. V was pared by 3 bases and J by 1 base, with 5 bases of the junction left unmatched. The CDR3 is 15 residues long. This CDR3 is CASSFSGTLQETQYF. The CDR3 bases are TGTGCCAGCAGTTTCAGCGGGACCCTCCAAGAGACCCAGTACTTC.

This clonotype was detected ten times or more. This chain uses TRBV20-1 with TRBJ2-3; D is ambiguous. CDR3 length equals 17 residues. Germline V lookup: CDR1 DFQATT, CDR2 SNEGSKA (reference sequence). V was pared by 0 bases and J by 4 bases, with 20 bases between. As DNA, the CDR3 is TGCAGTGCTAGAGATCTATTTTCCGTGGATCGGGCAGATACGCAGTATTTT. Its translation is CSARDLFSVDRADTQYF.

This clonotype was found a few times. The chain couples TRBV27 to TRBJ2-3; 7 bases are a match to TRBD1. Per the germline V gene, CDR1 is MNHEY and CDR2 is SMNVEV (reference sequence). The CDR3 spans 16 residues. Trimming at V came to 4 bases and at J to 0 bases, leaving 7 bases not matched to a gene. CDR3 sequence: CASSSLGQASTDTQYF. CDR3 nucleotide sequence: TGTGCCAGCAGTTCCCTCGGACAGGCTAGCACAGATACGCAGTATTTT.

This clonotype was observed at least ten times. The chain couples TRBV19 to TRBJ2-2; the D gene is possibly TRBD2 (6 bases). With 3 bases removed from V and 6 bases from J, the gap between germline ends came to 14 bases. The CDR3 spans 15 residues. Germline assignment: CDR1 LNHDA and CDR2 SQIVND (reference sequence). CDR3 DNA sequence: TGTGCCAGTAGTATGGGGACTCGCGGGCCCGGGGAGCTGTTTTTT. This sequence encodes CASSMGTRGPGELFF.

At least ten counts were recorded for this clonotype. The chain couples TRBV29-1 to TRBJ1-2, with D perhaps TRBD1 (6 bases). With 4 bases removed from V and 5 bases from J, the gap between germline ends came to 11 bases. CDR3 length equals 12 residues. CDR1 and CDR2 (germline): SQVTM, ANQGSEA. The CDR3, as DNA: TGCAGCGTTGGAGGGGGTCTATATGGCTACACCTTC. Its protein is CSVGGGLYGYTF.